This T cell receptor beta chain was sequenced for a study of siplizumab effects on memory and regulatory T cells. It was at 37°C and for 5 to 7 days that the mixed lymphocyte reaction cells were cocultured. Germline V gene lookup returns CDR1 SGHDN and CDR2 FVKESK. J was trimmed by 9 bases and V by 2 bases; bases with no gene match: 11. CDR3 length: 16 amino acids. General study findings and limits: No more than a minor fraction of alloreactive clones could be traced back to unstimulated subsets. Naive T cells looked more diverse than memory cells and looked like major alloresponse contributors.

Worth noting for this clone: No antigen is known for it.

Measured with immunoSEQ multiplex PCR; TCRdb has only the in-frame clones, and not every one. The table includes 15,000 or so clones, roughly 40% detected once. The sequenced material came from CFSE-low (dividing) CD4+ T cells sorted from an allogeneic mixed lymphocyte reaction. This chain uses TRBV14 with TRBJ2-1; 9 bases are shared with TRBD2. The origin of this receptor is a human donor in good health; the cells came from an allogeneic mixed lymphocyte reaction. Some clones in this sample may be carry-over from other donors' samples. CDR3 in amino acids: CASSQWPAGGGSEQFF. The CDR3 DNA is TGTGCCAGCAGCCAATGGCCAGCGGGAGGAGGCAGTGAGCAGTTCTTC. The whole variable domain, filled in from reference TRBV14 and TRBJ2-1, reads EAGVTQFPSHSVIEKGQTVTLRCDPISGHDNLYWYRRVMGKEIKFLLHFVKESKQDESGMPNNRFLAERTGGTYSTLKVQPAELEDSGVYFCASSQWPAGGGSEQFFGPGTRLTVL.